This paragraph reports one T cell receptor beta chain. Template input, which was bulk tumor genomic DNA, totaled 600 to 700 ng per sample. Several widely spaced biopsies per primary tumor were taken during surgery. Enrolled patients presented with newly diagnosed, previously untreated non-small cell lung cancer and underwent curative surgery. In a multiplex PCR, 32 V and 13 J primers amplified TCR beta CDR3. TCRdb analysed the multiplex PCR reads with MiXCR anew, one entry per CDR3 protein. The table has roughly 14,000 distinct CDR3 sequences, approximately 26% seen once. Germline V gene lookup returns CDR1 SGHDN and CDR2 FVKESK. CDR3 length: 13 residues. The V end was cut by 2 bases, the J end by 3 bases, with 6 bases between. These data are taken from a study of immune heterogeneity within non-small cell lung tumors.

The V call is TRBV14, the J call TRBJ2-3; D is unresolved. Sequencing was carried out using lung tumor tissue. This clonotype originated in a man aged 40-50 years with non-small cell lung cancer. The CDR3 protein is CASSQFQTDTQYF. The CDR3 nucleotides are TGTGCCAGCAGCCAATTTCAAACAGATACGCAGTATTTT.